The entry that follows covers one T cell receptor (beta chain) sequence. This sample was taken from a study of cytomegalovirus exposure and HLA in healthy donors. About the study: Out of 300 to 500 genotyped donors, less than 90% belonged to the Caucasian-associated ancestry cluster.

60 Vbeta and 13 Jbeta primers were used in PCR. In the original processing: A later analysis counted tens of millions of unique TCR beta chains, about 10 million shared. Profiled with immunoSEQ multiplex PCR; TCRdb holds only in-frame clones, not every one. V and J calls and clone size are those listed in that table; D and trimming were worked out from the DNA. Of under 150,000 clones in the sample, approximately 78% are singletons; the top ten hold roughly 8.2%. Deletions cut 3 bases from V and 7 bases from J, with 8 bases between. The CDR3 is 11 amino acids. The V gene's germline CDR1 is DFQATT and CDR2 SNEGSKA (reference sequence). Nominally healthy donors provided the samples, though records likely missed some immune exposures.

The TCR was taken from a woman in her fifties or sixties in good health and CMV-seropositive. The source material was PBMCs. The chain couples TRBV20-1 to TRBJ2-3; weak D call: TRBD2 (5 bases). The CDR3 loop is CSARLAYTQYF. The CDR3 nucleotides read TGCAGTGCTAGGCTAGCATATACGCAGTATTTT.